This TCR beta chain emerged from a study of blood T cell repertoires in COVID-19. This table comes from immunoSEQ multiplex PCR, and its TCRdb copy is limited to in-frame clones, with some not included. Of approximately 250,000 clones in the sample, 88% were seen once. Participants spanned ages about 18 to 100 years and resided in roughly 22 US areas. Clinical history reported by participants formed the basis on which cohorts were assigned. Either two negative PCRs, clearance, or symptom resolution qualified Cohort 3 donors as recovered. The material sequenced was PBMCs or T cells enriched from blood (not recorded which). The clonotype comes from a woman aged 25-40 years who had recovered from COVID-19.

In DNA, the CDR3 is TGCGCCAGCAGCTTGGAGTCTTTAGCAGATACGCAGTATTTT. It yields the protein CASSLESLADTQYF. The V and J genes are TRBV5-1 and TRBJ2-3, with no clear D. V shed 0 bases and J shed 4 bases, with 9 bases lying between them. The CDR3 totals 14 residues. From germline, CDR1 is SGHRS and CDR2 YFSETQ.